This TCR beta chain was documented in a study of cytomegalovirus exposure and HLA in healthy donors. General study results and limits: In vitro assays verified that a few CMV-associated chains recognized CMV antigens specifically.

V gave up 2 bases and J gave up 14 bases; unmatched junction bases: 6. Germline CDR1 and CDR2: LNHNV and YYDKDF (reference sequence). This CDR3 has 13 residues. PCR primers comprised 60 Vbeta and 13 Jbeta primers. Measured with immunoSEQ multiplex PCR; TCRdb has only the in-frame clones, and not every one. The sample carries roughly 110,000 clones, 81% recorded once. Details on this clone: Antigen: not known.

The gene calls are TRBV15 and TRBJ1-4, with 9 bases that match TRBD1. The TCR sequence derives from a man aged 25 to 40 in good health and CMV-seronegative. Sample: PBMCs. The CDR3 DNA reads TGTGCCACCAGCAGACCTGACAGGGGGAGGCTGTTTTTT. This sequence encodes CATSRPDRGRLFF.